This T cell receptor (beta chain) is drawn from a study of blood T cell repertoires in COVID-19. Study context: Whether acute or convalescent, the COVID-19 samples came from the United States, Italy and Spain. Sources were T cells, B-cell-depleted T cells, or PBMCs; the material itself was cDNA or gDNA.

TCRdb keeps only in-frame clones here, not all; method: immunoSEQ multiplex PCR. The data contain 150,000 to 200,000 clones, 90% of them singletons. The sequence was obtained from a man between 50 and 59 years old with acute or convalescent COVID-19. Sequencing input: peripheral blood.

CDR3 protein: CASSLRTGGYTEAFF. CDR3 sequence (DNA): TGTGCCAGCAGTCTCCGGACAGGGGGGTACACTGAAGCTTTCTTT. This sequence joins TRBV7-9 and TRBJ1-1, with 10 bases aligning to TRBD1. The CDR3 totals 15 residues. Trimming took 6 bases from V and 3 from J; bases not matched to a gene: 7. The V gene's germline CDR1 is SEHNR and CDR2 FQNEAQ (reference sequence).